The rows below give T cell receptor beta chains drawn from one sample of a study of T cell responses to AZD1222 COVID-19 vaccine. Assay: immunoSEQ multiplex PCR; the TCRdb copy retains only in-frame clones and omits some. The sample includes tens of thousands of clones, approximately 89% of them seen just once. Here the sequenced sample was peripheral blood, taken on day 0 of MenACWY control vaccination. The source is an adult in good health. The CDR3 runs from the conserved cysteine through the conserved F or W. The order of the fields is J gene, V gene, CDR3 protein.

j_call: TRBJ2-5
v_call: TRBV6-5
cdr3_aa: CALRTSGAETQYF

j_call: TRBJ1-2
v_call: TRBV25-1
cdr3_aa: CASSGQGLYGYTF

j_call: TRBJ2-2
v_call: TRBV9
cdr3_aa: CASSAAGGANTGELFF

j_call: TRBJ2-7
v_call: TRBV7-2
cdr3_aa: CASSLKGVADFPTYEQYF

j_call: TRBJ2-7
v_call: TRBV6-5
cdr3_aa: CASSYSVGFVEQYF

j_call: TRBJ1-2
v_call: TRBV27
cdr3_aa: CASSLSSGAGGYTF

j_call: TRBJ2-7
v_call: TRBV21-1
cdr3_aa: CASSKTSGGSSYEQYF

j_call: TRBJ1-5
v_call: TRBV6-5
cdr3_aa: CAITGRHPNQPQHF

j_call: TRBJ1-5
v_call: TRBV20-1
cdr3_aa: CSASSGQGHQPQHF

j_call: TRBJ2-7
v_call: TRBV27
cdr3_aa: CASRQGGPTDEQYF

j_call: TRBJ2-4
v_call: TRBV4-3
cdr3_aa: CASSQDLGNIQYF

j_call: TRBJ1-4
v_call: TRBV11-2
cdr3_aa: CASSLGWGLSAANEKLFF

j_call: TRBJ1-1
v_call: TRBV18
cdr3_aa: CASSPLTISTEAFF